This note documents a single TCR beta chain sequence. What it recognizes is unknown. The same CDR3 is also encoded by other DNA sequences in this sample. Per germline, CDR1 SGHRS and CDR2 YFSETQ. The CDR3 loop spans 16 amino acids. V was pared by 4 bases and J by 4 bases, with 5 bases of the junction left unmatched. The data stem from a study of shared clonotypes between healthy human individuals. Broader study findings: Clonotypes shared by all four sorted-subset donors had higher generation probabilities than non-shared clonotypes. Deeper or shallower sequencing was expected to change how clonotypes are shared among donors. Around 5% of naive CD4 clonotypes were shared across a few donors. Genetic and exposure-history diversity was limited by the few donors.

TCRdb's table, derived via immunoSEQ multiplex PCR, lists solely in-frame clones and lacks some. In the table there are more than 1,200,000 clones, about 98.5% of which are singletons. V is TRBV5-1 and J is TRBJ2-1, with 13 bases aligning to TRBD2. The sequence was obtained from a man aged 25-40 years in good health. The source material was naive CD4+ T cells sorted from blood. As to subset: CD45RA+ positively selected. The CDR3 DNA is TGCGCCAGCAGCCCCGGGACTAGCGGGATTTACAATGAGCAGTTCTTC. Protein: CASSPGTSGIYNEQFF.